One and the same sample provided the 7 T cell receptor beta chains below, sequenced in a study of cytotoxic CD8 clonotypes in ibrutinib-treated CLL. Assay used: immunoSEQ multiplex PCR; TCRdb lists only in-frame clones, some missing. The profile shows tens of thousands of clones, 55% to 80% of them singletons. Sequenced here: PBMCs, sampled after 12 months of ibrutinib treatment. The origin of the receptors is a human donor with chronic lymphocytic leukemia.

The rearrangement joins TRBV7-3 to TRBJ2-2, with D possibly being TRBD1 (5 bases). V lost 6 bases to trimming and J lost 3 bases, with 14 bases between them. The CDR3 loop spans 15 amino acids. Per the germline V gene, CDR1 is SGHTA and CDR2 is FQGTGA. CDR3 sequence: CASSEGGRDTGELFF. The CDR3 DNA follows: TGTGCCAGCAGTGAAGGCGGCAGGGACACCGGGGAGCTGTTTTTT.

This sequence joins TRBV5-1 and TRBJ1-5, with 8 bases that match TRBD1. Germline V gives CDR1 SGHRS, CDR2 YFSETQ. The CDR3 has 14 amino acids. With 2 bases clipped from V and 2 bases from J, the junction kept 0 bases outside the gene matches. The CDR3 spells CASSLQGGNQPQHF. In DNA, the CDR3 is TGCGCCAGCAGCTTACAGGGGGGCAATCAGCCCCAGCATTTT.

CDR3 coding DNA: TGTGCCAGCAGTTTACGGGCGAGGATCACTTTTTATAATTCACCCCTCCACTTT. This sequence encodes CASSLRARITFYNSPLHF. This sequence joins TRBV28 and TRBJ1-6; no firm D call. Germline lookup yields CDR1 MDHEN and CDR2 SYDVKM. The CDR3 covers 18 residues. Trimming took off 2 bases at V and 4 bases at J, with 18 bases between the two ends.

J is TRBJ1-6 and V is TRBV6-5, with 9 bases that match TRBD1. J was trimmed by 8 bases and V by 5 bases; bases with no gene match: 4. Germline CDR1 and CDR2: MNHEY and SVGAGI. The CDR3 length is 14 residues. The CDR3 here is CASSPRTGDSPLHF. The CDR3, as DNA: TGTGCCAGCAGTCCACGGACAGGGGATTCACCCCTCCACTTT.

CDR3: CASSVARAGPTDTQYF. The CDR3 nucleotides are TGTGCCAGCAGCGTAGCTAGGGCGGGACCCACAGATACGCAGTATTTT. The chain combines TRBV9 with TRBJ2-3; a possible D gene is TRBD2 (6 bases). CDR3 length: 16 residues. The germline gives CDR1 SGDLS, CDR2 YYNGEE. Trimming removed 0 bases from V and 2 bases from J, with 13 bases in between.

This clone was detected only once. This rearrangement joins TRBV5-1 to TRBJ1-6; TRBD1 aligns across 9 bases. The germline CDR1 and CDR2 sequences are SGHRS and YFSETQ. The CDR3 has 15 residues. Unmatched junction bases numbered 7, after V lost 3 bases and J lost 9 bases. The CDR3 bases are TGCGCCAGCAGCTCACGGACAGGGGAGGCTTCACCCCTCCACTTT. Amino acid sequence: CASSSRTGEASPLHF.

The V gene is TRBV29-1, the J gene TRBJ2-5; 9 positions agree with TRBD2. This CDR3 is 13 amino acids long. Trimming removed 3 bases from V and 2 bases from J; junction bases left unmatched: 1. The germline V gene has CDR1 SQVTM and CDR2 ANQGSEA. This CDR3 is CSVERGGQETQYF. The CDR3 nucleotides read TGCAGCGTTGAGCGGGGGGGACAAGAGACCCAGTACTTC.